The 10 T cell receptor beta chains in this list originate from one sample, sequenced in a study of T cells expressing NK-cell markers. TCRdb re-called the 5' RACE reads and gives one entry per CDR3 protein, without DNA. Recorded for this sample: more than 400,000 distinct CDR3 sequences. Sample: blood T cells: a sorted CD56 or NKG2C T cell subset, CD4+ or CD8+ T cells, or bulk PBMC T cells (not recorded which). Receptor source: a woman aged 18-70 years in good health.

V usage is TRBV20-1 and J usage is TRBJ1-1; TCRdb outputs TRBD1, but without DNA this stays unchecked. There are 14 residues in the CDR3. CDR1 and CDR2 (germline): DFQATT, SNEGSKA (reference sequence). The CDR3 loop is CSASASQGLGEAFF.

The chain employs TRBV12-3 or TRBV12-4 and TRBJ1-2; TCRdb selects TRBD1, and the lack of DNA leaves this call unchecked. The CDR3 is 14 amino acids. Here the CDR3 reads CASSLWSRDYGYTF.

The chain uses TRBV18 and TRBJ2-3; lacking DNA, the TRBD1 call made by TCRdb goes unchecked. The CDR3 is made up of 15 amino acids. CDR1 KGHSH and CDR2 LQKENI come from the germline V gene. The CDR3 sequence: CASLLGQGSTDTQYF.

CDR3 region: CASSSSGGALDTQYF. This chain joins TRBV6-5 and TRBJ2-3; the D gene TCRdb calls, TRBD2, cannot be checked with no DNA. Germline assignment: CDR1 MNHEY and CDR2 SVGAGI. The length of the CDR3 is 15 residues.

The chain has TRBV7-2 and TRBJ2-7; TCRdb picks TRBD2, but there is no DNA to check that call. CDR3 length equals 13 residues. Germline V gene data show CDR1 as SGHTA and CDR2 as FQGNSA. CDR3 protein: CASSSFGQSGQYF.

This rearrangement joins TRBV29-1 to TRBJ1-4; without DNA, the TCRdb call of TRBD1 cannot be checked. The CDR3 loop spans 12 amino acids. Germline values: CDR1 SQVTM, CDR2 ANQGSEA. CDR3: CSATGEGEKLFF. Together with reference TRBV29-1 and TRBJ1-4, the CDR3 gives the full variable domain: SAVISQKPSRDICQRGTSLTIQCQVDSQVTMMFWYRQQPGQSLTLIATANQGSEATYESGFVIDKFPISRPNLTFSTLTVSNMSPEDSSIYLCSATGEGEKLFFGSGTQLSVL.

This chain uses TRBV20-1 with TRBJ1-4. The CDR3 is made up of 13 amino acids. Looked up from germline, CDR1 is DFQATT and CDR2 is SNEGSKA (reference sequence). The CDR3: CSARGSTNEKLFF.

This CDR3 is CASSGFADTQYF. The chain employs TRBV9 and TRBJ2-3. This CDR3 has 12 amino acids. Germline CDR1 SGDLS, CDR2 YYNGEE.

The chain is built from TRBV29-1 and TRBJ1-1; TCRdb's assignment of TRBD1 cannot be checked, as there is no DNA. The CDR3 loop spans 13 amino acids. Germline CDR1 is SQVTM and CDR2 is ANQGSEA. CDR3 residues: CSLSTGLSTEAFF.

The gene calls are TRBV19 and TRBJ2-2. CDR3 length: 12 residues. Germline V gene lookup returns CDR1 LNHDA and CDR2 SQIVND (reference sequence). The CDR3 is CASSEAIGELFF.